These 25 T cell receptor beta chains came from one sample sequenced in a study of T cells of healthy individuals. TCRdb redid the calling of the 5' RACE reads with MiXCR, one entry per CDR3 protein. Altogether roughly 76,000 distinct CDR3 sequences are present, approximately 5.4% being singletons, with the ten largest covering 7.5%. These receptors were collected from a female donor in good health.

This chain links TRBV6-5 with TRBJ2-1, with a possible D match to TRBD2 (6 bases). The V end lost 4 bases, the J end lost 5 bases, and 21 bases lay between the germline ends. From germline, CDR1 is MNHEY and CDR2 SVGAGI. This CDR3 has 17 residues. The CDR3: CASSSRPAGRKNNEQFF. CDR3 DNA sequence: TGTGCCAGCAGTTCTCGGCCTGCGGGGAGGAAGAACAATGAGCAGTTCTTC.

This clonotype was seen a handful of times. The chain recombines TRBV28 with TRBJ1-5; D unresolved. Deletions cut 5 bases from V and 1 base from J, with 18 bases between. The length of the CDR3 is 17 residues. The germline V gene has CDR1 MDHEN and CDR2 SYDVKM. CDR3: CASSRTSRMISNQPQHF. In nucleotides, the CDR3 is TGTGCCAGCAGTAGAACCTCGAGGATGATCAGCAATCAGCCCCAGCATTTT.

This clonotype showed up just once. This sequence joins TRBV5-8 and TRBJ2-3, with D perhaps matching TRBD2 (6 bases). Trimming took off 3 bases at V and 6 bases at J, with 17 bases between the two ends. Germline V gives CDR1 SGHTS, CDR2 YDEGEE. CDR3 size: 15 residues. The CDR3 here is CASSSGVRGTDTQYF. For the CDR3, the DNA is TGTGCCAGCAGCTCCGGGGTCCGGGGGACGGATACGCAGTATTTT.

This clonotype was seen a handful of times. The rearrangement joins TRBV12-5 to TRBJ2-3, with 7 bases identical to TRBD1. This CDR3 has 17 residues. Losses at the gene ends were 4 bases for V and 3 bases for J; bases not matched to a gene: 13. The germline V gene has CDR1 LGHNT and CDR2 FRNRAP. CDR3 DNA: TGTGCTAGTGGTTCGCATCCCGGGACAGAATCAACAGATACGCAGTATTTT. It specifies CASGSHPGTESTDTQYF.

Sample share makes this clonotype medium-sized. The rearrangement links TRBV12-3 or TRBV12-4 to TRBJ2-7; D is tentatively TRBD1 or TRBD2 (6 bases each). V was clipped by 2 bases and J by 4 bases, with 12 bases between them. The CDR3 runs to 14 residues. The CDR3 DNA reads TGTGCCAGCAGTTTATCGGGGGCGGGTTACGAGCAGTACTTC. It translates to CASSLSGAGYEQYF.

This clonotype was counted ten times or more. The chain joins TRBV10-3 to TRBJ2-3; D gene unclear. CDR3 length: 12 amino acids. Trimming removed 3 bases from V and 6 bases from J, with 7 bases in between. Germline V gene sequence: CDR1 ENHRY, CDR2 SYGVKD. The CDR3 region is CAISELRDTQYF. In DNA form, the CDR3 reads TGTGCCATCAGTGAATTAAGGGATACGCAGTATTTT.

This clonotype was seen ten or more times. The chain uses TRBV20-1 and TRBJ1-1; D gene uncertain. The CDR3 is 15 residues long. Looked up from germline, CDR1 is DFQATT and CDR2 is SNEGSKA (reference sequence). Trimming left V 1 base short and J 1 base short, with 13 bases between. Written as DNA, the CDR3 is TGCAGTGCTAGAGGGCTGACACTGAAGAACACTGAAGCTTTCTTT. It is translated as CSARGLTLKNTEAFF.

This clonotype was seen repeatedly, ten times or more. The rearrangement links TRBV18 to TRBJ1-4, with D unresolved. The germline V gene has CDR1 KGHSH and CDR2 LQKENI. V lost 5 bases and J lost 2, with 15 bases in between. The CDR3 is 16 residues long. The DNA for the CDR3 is TGTGCCAGCTCAACAATGAGCCTATCGACTAATGAAAAACTGTTTTTT. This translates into CASSTMSLSTNEKLFF.

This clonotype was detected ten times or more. CDR3 protein: CASSLSLAGEAFF. For the CDR3, the DNA is TGTGCCAGCAGTTTATCCCTTGCGGGGGAAGCTTTCTTT. The chain employs TRBV27 and TRBJ1-1; D is unclear. Trimming took 0 bases from V and 8 from J, leaving 10 bases between them. There are 13 residues in the CDR3. The germline CDR1 and CDR2 sequences are MNHEY and SMNVEV (reference sequence).

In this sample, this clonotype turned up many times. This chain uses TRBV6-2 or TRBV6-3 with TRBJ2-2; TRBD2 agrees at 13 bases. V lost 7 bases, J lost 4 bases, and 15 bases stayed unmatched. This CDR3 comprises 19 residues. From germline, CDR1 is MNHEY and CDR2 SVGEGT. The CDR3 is CASTLLAGGPSGGTGELFF. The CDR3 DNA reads TGTGCCAGCACTCTACTAGCGGGAGGGCCCTCGGGTGGCACCGGGGAGCTGTTTTTT.

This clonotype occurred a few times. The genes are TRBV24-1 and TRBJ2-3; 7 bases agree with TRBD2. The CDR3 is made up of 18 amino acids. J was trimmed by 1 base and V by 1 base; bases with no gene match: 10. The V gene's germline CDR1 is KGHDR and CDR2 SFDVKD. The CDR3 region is CATSDFEGLGTRTDTQYF. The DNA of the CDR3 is TGTGCCACCAGTGATTTCGAAGGACTAGGGACCCGCACAGATACGCAGTATTTT.

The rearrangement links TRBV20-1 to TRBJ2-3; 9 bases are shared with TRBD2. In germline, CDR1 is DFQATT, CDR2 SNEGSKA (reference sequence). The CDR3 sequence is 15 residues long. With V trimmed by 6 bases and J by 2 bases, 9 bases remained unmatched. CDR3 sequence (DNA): TGCAGTGCCCCTGCGGGCGGGAGGGTCACAGATACGCAGTATTTT. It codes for CSAPAGGRVTDTQYF.

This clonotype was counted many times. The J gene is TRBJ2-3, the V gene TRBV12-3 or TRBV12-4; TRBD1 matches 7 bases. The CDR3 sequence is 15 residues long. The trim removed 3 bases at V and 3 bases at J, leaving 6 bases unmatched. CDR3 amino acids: CASSFSTGNTDTQYF. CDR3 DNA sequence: TGTGCCAGCAGTTTCTCGACAGGGAATACAGATACGCAGTATTTT.

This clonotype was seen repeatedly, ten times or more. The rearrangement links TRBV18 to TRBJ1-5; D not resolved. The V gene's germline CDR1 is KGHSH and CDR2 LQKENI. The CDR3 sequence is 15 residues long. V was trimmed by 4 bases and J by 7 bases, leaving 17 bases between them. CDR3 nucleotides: TGTGCCAGCTCACGGAATGGAGAAGCCAAGCAGCCCCAGCATTTT. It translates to CASSRNGEAKQPQHF.

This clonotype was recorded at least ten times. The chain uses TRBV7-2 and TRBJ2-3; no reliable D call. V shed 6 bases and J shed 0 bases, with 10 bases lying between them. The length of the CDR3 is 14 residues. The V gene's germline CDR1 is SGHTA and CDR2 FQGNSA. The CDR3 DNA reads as TGTGCCAGCAGGTCATCACTTAGCACAGATACGCAGTATTTT. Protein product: CASRSSLSTDTQYF.

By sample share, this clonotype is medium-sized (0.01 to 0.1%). CDR3: CASSYSVALGTFYEQYF. CDR3 coding DNA: TGTGCCAGCAGTTACTCAGTGGCGCTTGGGACCTTCTACGAGCAGTACTTC. This sequence joins TRBV6-2 or TRBV6-3 and TRBJ2-7, with D possibly called TRBD1 or TRBD2 (5 bases each). Germline CDR1 reads MNHEY; CDR2 reads SVGEGT. Trimming cost V 0 bases and J 3 bases, with 18 bases left between them. This CDR3 has 17 residues.

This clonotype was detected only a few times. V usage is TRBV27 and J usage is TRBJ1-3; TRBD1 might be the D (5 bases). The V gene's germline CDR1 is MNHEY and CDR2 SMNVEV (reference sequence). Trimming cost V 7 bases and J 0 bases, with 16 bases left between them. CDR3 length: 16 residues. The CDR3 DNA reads TGTGCCAGCACACGGGGGAAACCGTACTCTGGAAACACCATATATTTT. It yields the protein CASTRGKPYSGNTIYF.

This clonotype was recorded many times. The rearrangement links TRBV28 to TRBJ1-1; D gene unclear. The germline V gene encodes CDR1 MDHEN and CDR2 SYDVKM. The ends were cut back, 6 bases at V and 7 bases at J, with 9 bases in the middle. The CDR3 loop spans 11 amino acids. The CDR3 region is CASRTTGEAFF. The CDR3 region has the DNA TGTGCCAGCAGAACGACTGGTGAAGCTTTCTTT.

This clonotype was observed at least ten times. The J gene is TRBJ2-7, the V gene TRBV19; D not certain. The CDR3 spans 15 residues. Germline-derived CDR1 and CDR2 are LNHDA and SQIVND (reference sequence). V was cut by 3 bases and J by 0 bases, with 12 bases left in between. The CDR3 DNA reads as TGTGCCAGTAGTATGGTTGCGGCCAGCTCCTACGAGCAGTACTTC. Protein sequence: CASSMVAASSYEQYF.

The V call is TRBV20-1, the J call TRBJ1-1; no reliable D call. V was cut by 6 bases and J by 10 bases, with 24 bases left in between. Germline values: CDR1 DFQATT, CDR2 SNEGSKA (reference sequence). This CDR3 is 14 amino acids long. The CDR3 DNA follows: TGCAGTGCAACCCAACCGAGGACCGGGAGTGGAGCTTTCTTT. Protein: CSATQPRTGSGAFF.

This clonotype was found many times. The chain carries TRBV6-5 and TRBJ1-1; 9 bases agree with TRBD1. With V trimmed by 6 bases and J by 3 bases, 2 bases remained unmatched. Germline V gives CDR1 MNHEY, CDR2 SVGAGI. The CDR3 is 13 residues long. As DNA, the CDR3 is TGTGCCAGCAGGGGACAGGGATACACTGAAGCTTTCTTT. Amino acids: CASRGQGYTEAFF.

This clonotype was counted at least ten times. The CDR3 DNA sequence: TGCGCCAGCAGCTTGGAACAGGGTTTCTCCGGGGAGCTGTTTTTT. Translating it yields CASSLEQGFSGELFF. The gene calls are TRBV5-1 and TRBJ2-2, with a tentative D call TRBD1 (6 bases). The germline gives CDR1 SGHRS, CDR2 YFSETQ. The CDR3 runs 15 residues. V shed 0 bases and J shed 6 bases, with 12 bases lying between them. The full variable domain, completed using reference TRBV5-1 and TRBJ2-2, is KAGVTQTPRYLIKTRGQQVTLSCSPISGHRSVSWYQQTPGQGLQFLFEYFSETQRNKGNFPGRFSGRQFSNSRSEMNVSTLELGDSALYLCASSLEQGFSGELFFGEGSRLTVL.

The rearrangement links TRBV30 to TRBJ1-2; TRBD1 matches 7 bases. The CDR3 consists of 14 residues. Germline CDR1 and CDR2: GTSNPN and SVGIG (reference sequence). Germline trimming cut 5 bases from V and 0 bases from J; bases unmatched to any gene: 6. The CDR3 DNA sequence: TGTGCCTGGTCTTCCGGGACAGCTAACTATGGCTACACCTTC. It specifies CAWSSGTANYGYTF.

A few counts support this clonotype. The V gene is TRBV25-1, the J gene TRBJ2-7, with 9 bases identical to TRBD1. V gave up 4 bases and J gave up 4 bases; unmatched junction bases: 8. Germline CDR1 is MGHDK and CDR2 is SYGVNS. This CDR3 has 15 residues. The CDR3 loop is CASSGYPGQGYEQYF. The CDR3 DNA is TGTGCCAGCAGTGGTTATCCGGGACAGGGTTACGAGCAGTACTTC.

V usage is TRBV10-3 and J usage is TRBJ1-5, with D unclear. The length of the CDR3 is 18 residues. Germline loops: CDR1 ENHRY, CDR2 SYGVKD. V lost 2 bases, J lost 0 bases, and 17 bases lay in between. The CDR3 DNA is TGTGCCATCAGTGAGGCGACTCACATTTCCTATAGCAATCAGCCCCAGCATTTT. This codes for CAISEATHISYSNQPQHF.